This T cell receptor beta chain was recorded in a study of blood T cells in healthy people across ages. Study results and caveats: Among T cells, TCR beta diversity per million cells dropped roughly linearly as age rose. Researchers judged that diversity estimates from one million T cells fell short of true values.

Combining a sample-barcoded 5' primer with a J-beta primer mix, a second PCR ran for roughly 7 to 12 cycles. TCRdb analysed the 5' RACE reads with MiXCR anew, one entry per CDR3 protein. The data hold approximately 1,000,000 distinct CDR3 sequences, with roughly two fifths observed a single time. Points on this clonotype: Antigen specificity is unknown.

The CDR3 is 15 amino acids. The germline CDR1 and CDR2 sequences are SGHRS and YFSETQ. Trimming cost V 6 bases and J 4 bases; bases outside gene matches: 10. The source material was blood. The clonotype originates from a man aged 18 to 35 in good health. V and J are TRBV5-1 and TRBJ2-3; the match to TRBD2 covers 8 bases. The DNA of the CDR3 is TGCGCCAGCACTCCCCGGGGGGGGCCTTCAGATACGCAGTATTTT. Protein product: CASTPRGGPSDTQYF.